This entry describes one TCR beta chain. V was shortened by 0 bases and J by 6 bases, with 15 bases between the two germline ends. Germline CDR1 is SGHDN and CDR2 is FVKESK. This CDR3 contains 16 residues. The method was immunoSEQ multiplex PCR; TCRdb's version includes in-frame clones alone and lacks a portion of them. This sample has under 600,000 clones; 89% occur once, and the top ten carry about 1.7%. This sample's treatment: some 19 received Ad26.COV2.S at low or high dose, single or two shots; 5 received placebo; per-sample allocation not given. The samples were gathered on day 63 after the first injection of vaccine or placebo. This sample was taken from a study of Ad26.COV2.S vaccination and SARS-CoV-2 variants. Study overall: The donor belonged to the COV1001 Ad26.COV2.S trial arm.

The chain carries TRBV14 and TRBJ2-4; a weak D match, TRBD2 (6 bases). The sequencing used peripheral blood, collected in a trial of Ad26.COV2.S vaccine versus placebo. The receptor was isolated from a person aged 18-65 years who received the Ad26.COV2.S COVID-19 vaccine or a placebo. The CDR3 nucleotides read TGTGCCAGCAGCCAAGATCGGGGGTTATGGCGAAACATTCAGTACTTC. This codes for CASSQDRGLWRNIQYF.